One and the same sample provided the 6 T cell receptor beta chains below, sequenced in a study of vaccination and CD4 T cells after COVID-19. Regarding treatment: 10-day PBMC culture with coronavirus spike peptide pools or control peptides (ViraFEST assay). Cultured CD4+ T cells had their DNA profiled by the Oncomine TCR Beta short-read assay. Via MiXCR, TCRdb re-called the PCR reads, giving one row per CDR3 protein. The profile shows more than 15,000 distinct CDR3 sequences, 35% to 50% of them singletons. For these receptors, no antigen is known. The material was CD4+ T cells from blood, cultured in vitro, obtained after SARS-CoV-2 vaccination. The receptors derive from a human donor who had recovered from COVID-19.

This clonotype showed up just a few times. The rearrangement uses TRBV6-1 and TRBJ2-1; 7 nucleotides line up with TRBD2. This CDR3 has 15 residues. Germline CDR1 reads MNHNS; CDR2 reads SASEGT. With V trimmed by 6 bases and J by 6 bases, 11 bases remained unmatched. The CDR3 reads CASRDIRLASNEQFF. The CDR3 DNA reads as TGTGCCAGCAGGGACATAAGACTAGCTTCCAATGAGCAGTTCTTC.

The chain carries TRBV10-3 and TRBJ2-1; D is undetermined. From germline, CDR1 is ENHRY and CDR2 SYGVKD. The CDR3 extends over 16 amino acids. V was shortened by 6 bases and J by 6 bases, with 21 bases between the two germline ends. The CDR3 DNA is TGTGCCATCAGCTCTGTCGAAGGCCTTACGACCAATGAGCAGTTCTTC. Encoded protein: CAISSVEGLTTNEQFF.

This sequence joins TRBV6-2 or TRBV6-3 and TRBJ1-2; D uncertain. The germline V gene encodes CDR1 MNHEY and CDR2 SVGEGT. Deletions cut 5 bases from V and 3 bases from J, with 16 bases between. The CDR3 spans 15 residues. The CDR3 coding sequence is TGTGCCAGCAGTCCCCTTTACGGGCGAGACTATGGCTACACCTTC. As protein: CASSPLYGRDYGYTF.

This clonotype is a singleton in its sample. The chain has TRBV29-1 and TRBJ2-1; D remains unclear. Trimming removed 8 bases from V and 0 bases from J, with 5 bases in between. This CDR3 contains 11 residues. Germline lookup yields CDR1 SQVTM and CDR2 ANQGSEA. The CDR3 region is CSPGSYNEQFF. The CDR3 region has the DNA TGCAGCCCCGGCTCCTACAATGAGCAGTTCTTC.

The gene calls are TRBV6-1 and TRBJ2-2; TRBD2 aligns across 8 bases. This CDR3 contains 16 residues. V gave up 4 bases and J gave up 1 base; unmatched junction bases: 5. CDR1 and CDR2 from the germline V gene are MNHNS and SASEGT. The CDR3 DNA is TGTGCCAGCAGTGCCCCGGGACTAGGGAACACCGGGGAGCTGTTTTTT. It yields the protein CASSAPGLGNTGELFF.

This clonotype was recorded once. This sequence joins TRBV19 and TRBJ1-1, with D unresolved. V was cut by 6 bases and J by 5 bases, with 16 bases left in between. This CDR3 spans 14 amino acids. Germline loops: CDR1 LNHDA, CDR2 SQIVND (reference sequence). CDR3 nucleotide sequence: TGTGCCAGTAGAGGAGGCAGAACGCGAACTGAAGCTTTCTTT. This encodes CASRGGRTRTEAFF.